The 17 T cell receptor beta chains below all came from one sample that was sequenced in a study of OX40 agonist ivuxolimab in advanced cancers. Method: immunoSEQ multiplex PCR; TCRdb's copy keeps in-frame clones and lacks some. The sample lists about 41,000 clones; approximately 82% were seen once. Sequencing used CD4+ or CD8+ T cells sorted from blood, obtained in a trial of the OX40 agonist ivuxolimab. These receptors all stem from an adult with an advanced solid tumor such as melanoma, head and neck, liver or kidney cancer.

This chain joins TRBV25-1 and TRBJ1-2; D may be TRBD1 (6 bases). The CDR3 extends over 12 amino acids. CDR1 and CDR2 from the germline V gene are MGHDK and SYGVNS. V lost 7 bases and J lost 2, with 8 bases in between. This CDR3 reads CASTGQNYGYTF. The CDR3 region has the DNA TGTGCCAGCACCGGACAGAACTATGGCTACACCTTC.

The rearrangement uses TRBV27 and TRBJ1-1; the D is unclear. V was pared by 2 bases and J by 1 base, with 11 bases between. Germline V gene data show CDR1 as MNHEY and CDR2 as SMNVEV (reference sequence). There are 15 residues in the CDR3. This chain's CDR3 is CASSLLPESNTEAFF. CDR3 sequence (DNA): TGTGCCAGCAGTTTACTGCCCGAGTCGAACACTGAAGCTTTCTTT.

This clone has a single count. V and J are TRBV5-3 and TRBJ1-2; a possible D gene is TRBD1 (6 bases). TRBV5-3 is recorded as an ORF, its role being uncertain. There are 15 residues in the CDR3. Deletions cut 8 bases from V and 4 bases from J, with 21 bases between. The CDR3 DNA follows: TGTGCCAGCAGCGGAACGGACCGGGGGGCCTATGGCTACACCTTC. Translating gives CASSGTDRGAYGYTF.

The J gene is TRBJ1-2, the V gene TRBV6-5; TRBD1 might be the D (5 bases). The CDR3 has 13 amino acids. From germline, CDR1 is MNHEY and CDR2 SVGAGI. V shed 5 bases and J shed 4 bases, with 11 bases lying between them. The CDR3 spells CASSDQGTYGYTF. In DNA, the CDR3 is TGTGCCAGCAGTGACCAGGGAACCTATGGCTACACCTTC.

The chain couples TRBV2 to TRBJ2-7; the D gene could be TRBD1 or TRBD2 (5 bases each). CDR1 is SNHLY, CDR2 FYNNEI, per germline. The CDR3 runs 13 residues. The germline V and J ends were trimmed by 6 bases and 3 bases, with 12 bases remaining between them. CDR3 in amino acids: CASSRDGDYEQYF. In DNA form, the CDR3 reads TGTGCCAGCAGCCGGGACGGGGACTACGAGCAGTACTTC.

The chain links TRBV7-6 to TRBJ2-1; 10 bases are a match to TRBD2. The CDR3 has 16 residues. Germline V gives CDR1 SGHVS, CDR2 FNYEAQ. The V and J ends lost 5 bases and 6 bases, in that order; junction bases with no gene match: 10. CDR3 bases: TGTGCCAGCAGCCGTAACGTGGCTAGCGGGAGCAATGAGCAGTTCTTC. Translated, it gives CASSRNVASGSNEQFF. Full variable domain (outside the CDR3, taken from reference TRBV7-6 and TRBJ2-1): GAGVSQSPRYKVTKRGQDVALRCDPISGHVSLYWYRQALGQGPEFLTYFNYEAQQDKSGLPNDRFSAERPEGSISTLTIQRTEQRDSAMYRCASSRNVASGSNEQFFGPGTRLTVL.

CDR3 protein: CASSQEARPRDEQYF. The DNA of the CDR3 is TGCGCCAGCAGCCAAGAGGCTAGGCCTCGGGACGAGCAGTACTTC. The J gene is TRBJ2-7, the V gene TRBV4-3; no clear D gene. Trimming removed 0 bases at V and 5 bases at J, with 14 bases between. The CDR3 is 15 amino acids. From germline, CDR1 is LGHNA and CDR2 YSLEER.

This chain uses TRBV14 with TRBJ1-1; D uncertain. Trimming stripped 6 bases from V and 0 bases from J, with 8 bases between. CDR1 is SGHDN, CDR2 FVKESK, per germline. CDR3 length equals 13 residues. This CDR3 reads CASSLTVNTEAFF. In nucleotides, the CDR3 is TGTGCCAGCAGTTTGACGGTGAACACTGAAGCTTTCTTT.

This chain's CDR3 is CASSFGSSTDTQYF. Here the CDR3 DNA reads TGTGCCAGCAGTTTTGGATCTAGCACAGATACGCAGTATTTT. The rearrangement links TRBV6-5 to TRBJ2-3; D uncertain. Germline assignment: CDR1 MNHEY and CDR2 SVGAGI. This CDR3 has 14 amino acids. Trimming took off 4 bases at V and 0 bases at J, with 8 bases between the two ends.

This clone was observed a single time. The gene calls are TRBV10-3 and TRBJ1-1; D remains unclear. The V and J ends lost 6 bases and 5 bases respectively, with 13 bases between them. CDR1 is ENHRY and CDR2 is SYGVKD in the germline V gene. This CDR3 comprises 13 residues. The CDR3 protein is CAISFDLITEAFF. Written as DNA, the CDR3 is TGTGCCATCAGCTTTGACCTGATAACTGAAGCTTTCTTT.

The rearrangement links TRBV7-9 to TRBJ1-2; D uncertain. Germline CDR1 SEHNR, CDR2 FQNEAQ (reference sequence). CDR3 length: 13 residues. V was clipped by 3 bases and J by 3 bases, with 8 bases between them. CDR3 amino acids: CASSFEQYYGYTF. The CDR3 bases are TGTGCCAGCAGCTTCGAACAGTACTATGGCTACACCTTC.

This chain uses TRBV19 with TRBJ1-1; 9 positions match TRBD1. Germline V gene data show CDR1 as LNHDA and CDR2 as SQIVND (reference sequence). J was trimmed by 4 bases and V by 1 base; bases with no gene match: 1. The CDR3 loop spans 14 amino acids. Written as DNA, the CDR3 is TGTGCCAGTAGTATAGGACAGGGGGGCACTGAAGCTTTCTTT. Protein product: CASSIGQGGTEAFF.

J is TRBJ2-7 and V is TRBV29-1, with 7 bases identical to TRBD2. The trim removed 4 bases at V and 6 bases at J, leaving 15 bases unmatched. Germline values: CDR1 SQVTM, CDR2 ANQGSEA. The CDR3 loop spans 15 amino acids. The chain's CDR3 is CSVGVGLGGVFEQYF. In DNA, the CDR3 is TGCAGCGTTGGAGTCGGGTTGGGAGGGGTCTTCGAGCAGTACTTC.

The rearrangement uses TRBV5-6 and TRBJ1-3; D gene uncertain. CDR3 length: 14 residues. Looked up from germline, CDR1 is SGHDT and CDR2 is YYEEEE. With 0 bases removed from V and 0 bases from J, the gap between germline ends came to 4 bases. In DNA, the CDR3 is TGTGCCAGCAGCTTGGCTGTCTCTGGAAACACCATATATTTT. Translation gives CASSLAVSGNTIYF.

This clone was observed once. The chain has TRBV11-1 and TRBJ1-2; tentative D call: TRBD1 (6 bases). The CDR3 consists of 14 residues. Germline V lookup: CDR1 SGHAT, CDR2 FQDESV (reference sequence). Trimming removed 5 bases at V and 7 bases at J, with 17 bases between. CDR3 nucleotides: TGTGCCAGCAGCGCATTTGGGGGCTGGGGTGGCTACACCTTC. Protein: CASSAFGGWGGYTF.

This clone was recorded once. The chain couples TRBV2 to TRBJ1-5, with 8 bases fitting TRBD1. The CDR3 has 16 amino acids. From germline, CDR1 is SNHLY and CDR2 FYNNEI. V lost 4 bases and J lost 2; bases outside the gene matches: 7. In DNA, the CDR3 is TGTGCCAGCAGTGTCCCAGGGGGCGAGGGCAATCAGCCCCAGCATTTT. Amino acids: CASSVPGGEGNQPQHF.

V is TRBV5-1 and J is TRBJ1-1; perhaps TRBD1 as D (5 bases). CDR3 length equals 14 residues. From germline, CDR1 is SGHRS and CDR2 YFSETQ. V was cut by 1 base and J by 3 bases, with 10 bases left in between. This chain's CDR3 is CASSLLGQYTEAFF. The CDR3 region has the DNA TGCGCCAGCAGCTTGCTGGGGCAGTACACTGAAGCTTTCTTT.